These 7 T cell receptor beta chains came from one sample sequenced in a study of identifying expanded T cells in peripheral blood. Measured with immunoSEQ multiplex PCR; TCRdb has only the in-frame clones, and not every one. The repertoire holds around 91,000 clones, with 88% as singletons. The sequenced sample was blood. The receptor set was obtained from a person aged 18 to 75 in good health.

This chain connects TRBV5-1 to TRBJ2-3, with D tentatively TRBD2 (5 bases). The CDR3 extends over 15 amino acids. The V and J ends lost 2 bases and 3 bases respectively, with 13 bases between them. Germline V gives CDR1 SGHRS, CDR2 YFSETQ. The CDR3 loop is CASSFGGRSTDTQYF. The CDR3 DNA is TGCGCCAGCAGCTTTGGTGGGAGAAGTACAGATACGCAGTATTTT.

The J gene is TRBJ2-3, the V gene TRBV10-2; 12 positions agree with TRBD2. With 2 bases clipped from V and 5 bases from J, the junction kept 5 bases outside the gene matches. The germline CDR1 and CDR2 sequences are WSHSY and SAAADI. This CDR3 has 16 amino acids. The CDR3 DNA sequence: TGCGCCAGCAGTGAGCCTGAGACTAGCGGGAGAGATACGCAGTATTTT. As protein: CASSEPETSGRDTQYF.

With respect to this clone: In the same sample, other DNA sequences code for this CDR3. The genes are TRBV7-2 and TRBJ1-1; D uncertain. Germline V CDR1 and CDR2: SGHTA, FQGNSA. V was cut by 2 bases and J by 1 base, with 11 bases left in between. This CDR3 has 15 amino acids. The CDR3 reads CASSLQRQGNTEAFF. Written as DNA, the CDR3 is TGTGCCAGCAGCTTACAGAGGCAAGGGAACACTGAAGCTTTCTTT.

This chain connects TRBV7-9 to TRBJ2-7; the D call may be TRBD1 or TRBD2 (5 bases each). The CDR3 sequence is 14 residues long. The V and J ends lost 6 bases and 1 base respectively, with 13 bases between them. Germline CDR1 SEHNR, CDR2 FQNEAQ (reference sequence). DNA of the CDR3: TGTGCCAGCAGTCCGTGGGGGAAGTCCTACGAGCAGTACTTC. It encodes CASSPWGKSYEQYF.

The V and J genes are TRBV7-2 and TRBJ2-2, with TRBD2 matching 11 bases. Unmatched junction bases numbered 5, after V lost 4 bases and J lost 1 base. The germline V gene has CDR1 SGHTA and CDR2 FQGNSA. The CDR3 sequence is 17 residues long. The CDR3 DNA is TGTGCCAGCAGCTCCCTAGCGGGAGGCCTGAACACCGGGGAGCTGTTTTTT. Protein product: CASSSLAGGLNTGELFF.

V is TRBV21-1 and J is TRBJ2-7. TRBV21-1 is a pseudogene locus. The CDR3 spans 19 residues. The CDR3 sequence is CASSKCKSLLQTKHYEQYF. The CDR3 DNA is TGTGCCAGCAGCAAATGTAAGAGCCTACTCCAAACCAAACACTACGAGCAGTACTTC.

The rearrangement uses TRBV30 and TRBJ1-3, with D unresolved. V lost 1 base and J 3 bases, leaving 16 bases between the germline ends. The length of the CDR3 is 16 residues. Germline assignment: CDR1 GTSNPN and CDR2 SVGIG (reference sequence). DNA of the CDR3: TGTGCCTGGAGTGGCCCCTTTACTCGACTTGGAAACACCATATATTTT. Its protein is CAWSGPFTRLGNTIYF. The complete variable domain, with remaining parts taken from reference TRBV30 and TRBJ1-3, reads SQTIHQWPATLVQPVGSPLSLECTVEGTSNPNLYWYRQAAGRGLQLLFYSVGIGQISSEVPQNLSASRPQDRQFILSSKKLLLSDSGFYLCAWSGPFTRLGNTIYFGEGSWLTVV.